These T cell receptor beta chains were read from a single sample in a study of monozygotic twins with inflammatory bowel disease. TCRdb reprocessed the 5' RACE reads, with one entry per CDR3 protein and no DNA. The specimen's table records fewer than 550,000 distinct CDR3 sequences. The sequencing sample was made of blood. The receptors were sampled from a human donor with ulcerative colitis or Crohn's disease, or a healthy co-twin of an affected twin (not recorded which). The CDR3 runs from the conserved cysteine through the conserved F or W.

TRBV3-1,TRBJ1-4,CASSQGRATGESEKLFF
TRBV7-8,TRBJ1-5,CASSSLGMNQPQHF
TRBV21-1,TRBJ2-7,CASSTSKRENRPDEQYF
TRBV4-1,TRBJ2-1,CASSPKVGQEQFF
TRBV7-9,TRBJ2-2,CASSRTVNTGELFF
TRBV6-5,TRBJ2-2,CASSSFYTGELFF
TRBV5-1,TRBJ1-1,CASSFTGMNTEGFF
TRBV2,TRBJ2-2,CASSVLGELFF
TRBV7-2,TRBJ2-2,CASSLGIATNTGELFF
TRBV20-1,TRBJ2-1,CSARALLAGVYNEQFF
TRBV30,TRBJ2-1,CAWSRLLAGEQFF
TRBV28,TRBJ2-1,CASSSLRTTSPRLGNEQFF
TRBV6-1,TRBJ1-2,CATRTGGSYGYTF
TRBV5-4,TRBJ1-2,CASSPGLQLYGYTF
TRBV29-1,TRBJ2-3,CSVEQQGTDTQYF
TRBV20-1,TRBJ1-1,CSAGGQGSTLDEAFF
TRBV12-3/TRBV12-4,TRBJ2-7,CASSVSGGSAYEQYF
TRBV14,TRBJ2-2,CASSQDWDTGELFF
TRBV11-2,TRBJ2-3,CASSLRGRGSDTQYF
TRBV7-8,TRBJ2-1,CASSKVGGLYNEQFF
TRBV7-2,TRBJ2-3,CASSSGQSPDTQYF
TRBV29-1,TRBJ2-2,CSVLAGTLTGELFF
TRBV5-1,TRBJ2-7,CASSLPQTGQSYEQYF
TRBV20-1,TRBJ2-3,CSATSGSTDTQYF
TRBV20-1,TRBJ1-2,CSARAQGGYGYTF
TRBV6-1,TRBJ2-3,CASSDLAGGLADTQYF
TRBV18,TRBJ1-2,CASSPRLAGDGYTF
TRBV29-1,TRBJ2-7,CSVVNVYEQYF